This record concerns one T cell receptor beta chain sequence. The antigen is undetermined. The data belong to a study of cytomegalovirus exposure and HLA in healthy donors. Study-wide results and limits: Cytomegalovirus-associated status was assigned to roughly 160 TCR beta chains.

V was clipped by 6 bases and J by 4 bases; unmatched bases: 5. This CDR3 contains 14 residues. Germline V lookup: CDR1 MNHEY, CDR2 SVGAGI. PCR amplification relied on 60 Vbeta primers (plus 13 Jbeta primers). Assay: immunoSEQ multiplex PCR; the TCRdb copy retains only in-frame clones and omits some. Its table records around 190,000 clones. This chain links TRBV6-5 with TRBJ2-7; 11 bases are a match to TRBD1. The sequence came from a woman aged 30 to 39 in good health and CMV-seropositive. The specimen sequenced was PBMCs. CDR3 residues: CASRYRDRGYEQYF. CDR3 DNA sequence: TGTGCCAGCAGGTACCGGGACAGGGGGTACGAGCAGTACTTC.